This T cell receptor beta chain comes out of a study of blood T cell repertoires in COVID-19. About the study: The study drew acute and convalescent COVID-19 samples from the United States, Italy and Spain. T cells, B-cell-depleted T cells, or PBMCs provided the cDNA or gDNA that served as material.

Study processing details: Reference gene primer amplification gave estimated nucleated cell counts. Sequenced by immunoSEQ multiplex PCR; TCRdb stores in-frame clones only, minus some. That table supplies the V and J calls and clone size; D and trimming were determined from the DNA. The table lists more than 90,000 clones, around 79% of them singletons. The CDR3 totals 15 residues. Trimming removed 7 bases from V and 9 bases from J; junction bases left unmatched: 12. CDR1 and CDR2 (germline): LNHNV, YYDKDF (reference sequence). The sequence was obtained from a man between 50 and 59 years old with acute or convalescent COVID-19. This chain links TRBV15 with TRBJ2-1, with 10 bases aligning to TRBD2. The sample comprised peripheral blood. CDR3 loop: CATTPGASGSAEQFF. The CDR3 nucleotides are TGTGCCACCACCCCGGGGGCTAGCGGGAGTGCTGAGCAGTTCTTC.